Shown below are 27 T cell receptor beta chains from a single sample sequenced in a study of CD8 T cells in ankylosing spondylitis. TCRdb independently ran MiXCR on the 5' RACE reads; one entry per CDR3 protein. The top ten hold approximately 48% of the sample, which has roughly 38,000 distinct CDR3 sequences, 16% seen once. The sequencing sample was made of blood. These receptors were collected from a male donor with ankylosing spondylitis or in good health (not recorded which).

The chain has TRBV12-3 or TRBV12-4 and TRBJ2-3; TRBD2 is a possible D gene (5 bases). The CDR3 covers 15 residues. V was pared by 3 bases and J by 2 bases, with 12 bases between. CDR3 nucleotides: TGTGCCAGCAGTTTGCCCGGGGATTCCACAGATACGCAGTATTTT. This gives the protein CASSLPGDSTDTQYF.

This chain joins TRBV5-1 and TRBJ2-2; no definite D call. Trimming removed 0 bases at V and 4 bases at J, with 4 bases between. This CDR3 spans 13 amino acids. Germline CDR1 is SGHRS and CDR2 is YFSETQ. CDR3 in DNA: TGCGCCAGCAGCTTGGGAGTCACCGGGGAGCTGTTTTTT. As protein: CASSLGVTGELFF.

The gene calls are TRBV27 and TRBJ1-1; 7 bases line up with TRBD1. V dropped 2 bases and J dropped 6; count of bases not matched to a gene: 6. This CDR3 spans 14 amino acids. In germline, CDR1 is MNHEY, CDR2 SMNVEV (reference sequence). CDR3 in amino acids: CASSLNRQGAEAFF. The CDR3 bases are TGTGCCAGCAGTTTAAATCGTCAGGGGGCTGAAGCTTTCTTT.

Only a few counts were recorded for this clonotype. The chain has TRBV12-3 or TRBV12-4 and TRBJ1-1; D uncertain. This CDR3 spans 14 amino acids. The ends were cut back, 3 bases at V and 0 bases at J, with 8 bases in the middle. This CDR3 is CASSFGVMNTEAFF. CDR3 DNA: TGTGCCAGCAGTTTTGGCGTCATGAACACTGAAGCTTTCTTT.

V and J are TRBV6-1 and TRBJ1-4; 9 nucleotides align to TRBD1. The V and J ends lost 4 bases and 7 bases, in that order; junction bases with no gene match: 13. The CDR3 covers 17 residues. CDR1 and CDR2 from the germline V gene are MNHNS and SASEGT. CDR3 coding DNA: TGTGCCAGCAGTGTCCGCTATCCGGGACAGGGTGGTGAAAAACTGTTTTTT. It specifies CASSVRYPGQGGEKLFF.

V and J are TRBV29-1 and TRBJ2-1; TRBD1 or TRBD2 may be the D gene (5 bases each). The V gene's germline CDR1 is SQVTM and CDR2 ANQGSEA. V was shortened by 6 bases and J by 6 bases, with 15 bases between the two germline ends. This CDR3 comprises 13 residues. CDR3 residues: CSVRRDPGNEQFF. The DNA of the CDR3 is TGCAGCGTGCGCCGGGACCCCGGCAATGAGCAGTTCTTC.

In its sample, this clonotype was seen a few times. The chain carries TRBV20-1 and TRBJ2-2; 9 positions agree with TRBD2. V shed 0 bases, J shed 1 base, and the junction held 3 bases outside the gene matches. Germline CDR1 reads DFQATT; CDR2 reads SNEGSKA (reference sequence). This CDR3 is built from 16 residues. The CDR3 loop is CSARDRLAVNTGELFF. The DNA for the CDR3 is TGCAGTGCTAGAGACCGACTAGCGGTGAACACCGGGGAGCTGTTTTTT.

This clonotype has only a few counts. This rearrangement joins TRBV28 to TRBJ2-7, with D perhaps TRBD1 (5 bases). Trimming took 4 bases from V and 9 from J, leaving 13 bases between them. The germline CDR1 and CDR2 sequences are MDHEN and SYDVKM. This CDR3 is 12 amino acids long. The CDR3 loop reads CASSSPSGAQYV. CDR3 nucleotides: TGTGCCAGCAGTTCCCCTTCTGGGGCGCAGTACGTC.

This clonotype has more than one count but fewer than ten. CDR3 residues: CASSVRQGIETQYF. CDR3 nucleotides: TGTGCCAGCAGCGTCCGACAGGGGATCGAGACCCAGTACTTC. This rearrangement joins TRBV7-9 to TRBJ2-5, with TRBD1 matching 8 bases. This CDR3 region has 14 residues. Germline values: CDR1 SEHNR, CDR2 FQNEAQ (reference sequence). V shed 5 bases and J 5 bases; nucleotides not matched to a gene: 7. The full variable domain, in which reference TRBV7-9 and TRBJ2-5 provide the parts outside the CDR3, is DTGVSQNPRHKITKRGQNVTFRCDPISEHNRLYWYRQTLGQGPEFLTYFQNEAQLEKSRLLSDRFSAERPKGSFSTLEIQRTEQGDSAMYLCASSVRQGIETQYFGPGTRLLVL.

The chain carries TRBV2 and TRBJ2-1, with 7 nucleotides matching TRBD2. The CDR3 is 14 amino acids. V gave up 6 bases and J gave up 4 bases; unmatched junction bases: 6. CDR1 and CDR2 from the germline V gene are SNHLY and FYNNEI. The CDR3 spells CASRAPGRYNEQFF. The CDR3 DNA follows: TGTGCCAGCAGGGCCCCCGGGAGGTACAATGAGCAGTTCTTC.

The V call is TRBV2, the J call TRBJ1-5, with D perhaps TRBD1 (6 bases). CDR1 and CDR2 (germline): SNHLY, FYNNEI. The germline V and J ends were trimmed by 1 base and 3 bases, with 10 bases remaining between them. This CDR3 has 15 residues. DNA of the CDR3: TGTGCCAGCAGTGAAGGTAGGGGGTACAATCAGCCCCAGCATTTT. Protein sequence: CASSEGRGYNQPQHF.

The V call is TRBV5-1, the J call TRBJ2-2, with a tentative D call TRBD1 (5 bases). The CDR3 extends over 14 amino acids. In germline, CDR1 is SGHRS, CDR2 YFSETQ. V was shortened by 4 bases and J by 3 bases, with 10 bases between the two germline ends. The CDR3 DNA reads TGCGCCAGCAGCGATGGCAGGGACACCGGGGAGCTGTTTTTT. Translating it yields CASSDGRDTGELFF.

The chain recombines TRBV29-1 with TRBJ2-7, with 7 positions matching TRBD2. The CDR3 consists of 12 residues. With V trimmed by 6 bases and J by 6 bases, 8 bases remained unmatched. The germline V gene has CDR1 SQVTM and CDR2 ANQGSEA. The CDR3 sequence: CSVREGSSEQYF. The CDR3 DNA follows: TGCAGCGTGAGGGAGGGTTCGTCCGAGCAGTACTTC.

This sequence joins TRBV2 and TRBJ1-2; D unresolved. The CDR3 has 15 amino acids. V was trimmed by 1 base and J by 1 base, leaving 10 bases between them. Germline CDR1 is SNHLY and CDR2 is FYNNEI. The CDR3: CASSEGQALNYGYTF. The DNA for the CDR3 is TGTGCCAGCAGTGAAGGGCAGGCCCTTAACTATGGCTACACCTTC.

This clonotype was seen only a few times. The rearrangement joins TRBV28 to TRBJ1-6; D call uncertain. Per the germline V gene, CDR1 is MDHEN and CDR2 is SYDVKM. This CDR3 is built from 15 residues. Between the trimmed V and J ends, which lost 8 bases and 0 bases, there was a span of 11 bases. CDR3 DNA sequence: TGTGCCAGCGGGAAGGCCAGCTCCTATAATTCACCCCTCCACTTT. This encodes CASGKASSYNSPLHF.

The chain joins TRBV29-1 to TRBJ2-1, with D possibly matching TRBD2 (5 bases). The V and J ends lost 4 bases and 0 bases respectively, with 16 bases between them. CDR1 is SQVTM and CDR2 is ANQGSEA in the germline V gene. This CDR3 region has 16 residues. The CDR3 DNA reads TGCAGCGTTGGAGCGGCGGCCGGTAGCTCCTACAATGAGCAGTTCTTC. This encodes CSVGAAAGSSYNEQFF.

The V and J genes are TRBV10-3 and TRBJ2-2; possibly TRBD1 for D (5 bases). This CDR3 comprises 14 residues. With 7 bases removed from V and 5 bases from J, the gap between germline ends came to 14 bases. CDR1 is ENHRY, CDR2 SYGVKD, per germline. CDR3 coding DNA: TGTGCCATCAAGGGGCAGGGAATTACCGGGGAGCTGTTTTTT. Translation: CAIKGQGITGELFF.

This chain joins TRBV12-3 or TRBV12-4 and TRBJ2-3; the match to TRBD2 covers 8 bases. V gave up 3 bases and J gave up 0 bases; unmatched junction bases: 2. The CDR3 sequence is 15 residues long. CDR3 region: CASSLSGGSTDTQYF. The CDR3 nucleotides are TGTGCCAGCAGTTTGTCGGGGGGGAGCACAGATACGCAGTATTTT.

This clonotype came up a few times. The chain uses TRBV4-2 and TRBJ2-1; TRBD2 matches 11 bases. Unmatched junction bases numbered 7, after V lost 4 bases and J lost 8 bases. There are 15 residues in the CDR3. Germline CDR1 is LGHNA and CDR2 is YNFKEQ. Here the CDR3 DNA reads TGTGCCAGCAGCCCGTTAGCGGGAGGGCGGGATGAGCAGTTCTTC. Translation: CASSPLAGGRDEQFF.

This clonotype was found a few times. This rearrangement joins TRBV11-2 to TRBJ2-5, with 11 positions matching TRBD2. Germline trimming cut 5 bases from V and 5 bases from J; bases unmatched to any gene: 10. The CDR3 runs 16 residues. Looked up from germline, CDR1 is SGHAT and CDR2 is FQNNGV. CDR3 in DNA: TGTGCCAGCAGCCTGCTACTAGCGGGAGTGGGGGAGACCCAGTACTTC. Translating it yields CASSLLLAGVGETQYF.

This chain joins TRBV7-2 and TRBJ2-5; no clear D. CDR3 size: 14 residues. CDR1 SGHTA and CDR2 FQGNSA come from the germline V gene. V lost 5 bases, J lost 1 base, and 11 bases lay in between. The CDR3 nucleotides are TGTGCCAGCAGCCAAAATGGAGTCCAAGAGACCCAGTACTTC. Residues: CASSQNGVQETQYF. The full variable domain, in which reference TRBV7-2 and TRBJ2-5 provide the parts outside the CDR3, is GAGVSQSPSNKVTEKGKDVELRCDPISGHTALYWYRQSLGQGLEFLIYFQGNSAPDKSGLPSDRFSAERTGGSVSTLTIQRTQQEDSAVYLCASSQNGVQETQYFGPGTRLLVL.

This clonotype was seen ten or more times. V usage is TRBV10-3 and J usage is TRBJ2-4; D is tentatively TRBD1 or TRBD2 (5 bases each). The CDR3 length is 18 residues. Per the germline V gene, CDR1 is ENHRY and CDR2 is SYGVKD. V dropped 3 bases and J dropped 2 bases, with 20 bases sitting between them. CDR3 region: CAISDGAAADRSKNIQYF. The CDR3 DNA sequence: TGTGCCATCAGTGACGGGGCAGCGGCAGACCGGTCCAAAAACATTCAGTACTTC.

The rearrangement uses TRBV4-3 and TRBJ2-2, with D unclear. V was cut by 4 bases and J by 2 bases, with 8 bases left in between. Germline V lookup: CDR1 LGHNA, CDR2 YSLEER. The CDR3 loop spans 14 amino acids. The CDR3 nucleotides are TGCGCCAGCAGCCTAGTCCCCAACACCGGGGAGCTGTTTTTT. Translating it yields CASSLVPNTGELFF.

V gene TRBV10-3 combines with J gene TRBJ2-7; D uncertain. V dropped 11 bases and J dropped 7 bases, with 15 bases sitting between them. Germline lookup yields CDR1 ENHRY and CDR2 SYGVKD. CDR3 size: 11 residues. CDR3 sequence (DNA): TGTGCCGCTAAATCGGTTCAAGAGCAGTACTTC. It encodes CAAKSVQEQYF.

This clonotype was recorded a few times. This chain joins TRBV12-3 or TRBV12-4 and TRBJ2-3, with 7 bases lining up with TRBD2. The CDR3 extends over 16 amino acids. V shed 3 bases, J shed 7 bases, and the junction held 13 bases outside the gene matches. The CDR3 bases are TGTGCCAGCAGTTTCGCCGGGGGGTGGCGTAGCAATACGCAGTATTTT. Translation: CASSFAGGWRSNTQYF.

This clonotype came up a few times. The genes are TRBV5-5 and TRBJ2-3; the D is unclear. In germline, CDR1 is SGHKS, CDR2 YYEKEE (reference sequence). V lost 4 bases to trimming and J lost 3 bases, with 9 bases between them. CDR3 length equals 13 residues. The CDR3 protein is CASSVGPTDTQYF. Here the CDR3 DNA reads TGTGCCAGCAGCGTGGGCCCAACAGATACGCAGTATTTT.

The chain links TRBV12-3 or TRBV12-4 to TRBJ1-2, with D tentatively TRBD1 (6 bases). V shed 7 bases and J shed 3 bases, with 15 bases lying between them. The CDR3 is 14 amino acids. The CDR3 spells CASNQQGVDYGYTF. The CDR3 region has the DNA TGTGCCAGCAACCAACAGGGTGTAGACTATGGCTACACCTTC.